This T cell receptor (beta chain) derives from a study of cytomegalovirus exposure and HLA in healthy donors. Study-wide results and limits: Testing in vitro showed a few CMV-associated chains specific for CMV antigens.

Measured with immunoSEQ multiplex PCR; TCRdb has only the in-frame clones, and not every one. The sample has fewer than 55,000 clones; around nine tenths are singletons. This clone was observed a single time. The antigen is unknown. Germline lookup yields CDR1 LNHNV and CDR2 YYDKDF (reference sequence). The CDR3 length is 15 residues. Trimming cost V 1 base and J 1 base; bases outside gene matches: 0. This clonotype originated in a man between 18 and 29 years old in good health and CMV-seronegative. Sequencing was performed on PBMCs. The chain employs TRBV15 and TRBJ2-2, with 7 nucleotides matching TRBD2. CDR3 sequence: CATSRAGGNTGELFF. The DNA for the CDR3 is TGTGCCACCAGCAGAGCGGGAGGGAACACCGGGGAGCTGTTTTTT.